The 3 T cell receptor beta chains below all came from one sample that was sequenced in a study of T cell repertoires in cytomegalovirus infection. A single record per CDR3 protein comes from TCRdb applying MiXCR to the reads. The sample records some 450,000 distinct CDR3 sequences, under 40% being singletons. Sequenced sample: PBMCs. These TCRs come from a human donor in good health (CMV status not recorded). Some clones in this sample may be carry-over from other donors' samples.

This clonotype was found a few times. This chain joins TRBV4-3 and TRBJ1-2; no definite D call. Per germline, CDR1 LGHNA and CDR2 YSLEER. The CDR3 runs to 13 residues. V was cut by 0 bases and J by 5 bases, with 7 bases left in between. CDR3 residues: CASSQERQYGYTF. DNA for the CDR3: TGCGCCAGCAGCCAAGAAAGGCAGTATGGCTACACCTTC.

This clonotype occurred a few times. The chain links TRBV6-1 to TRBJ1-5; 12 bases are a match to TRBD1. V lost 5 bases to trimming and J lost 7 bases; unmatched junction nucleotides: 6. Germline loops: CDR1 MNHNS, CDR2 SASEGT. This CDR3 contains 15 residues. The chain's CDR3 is CASSLGQGASQPQHF. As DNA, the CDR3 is TGTGCCAGCAGTTTGGGACAGGGGGCTTCACAGCCCCAGCATTTT.

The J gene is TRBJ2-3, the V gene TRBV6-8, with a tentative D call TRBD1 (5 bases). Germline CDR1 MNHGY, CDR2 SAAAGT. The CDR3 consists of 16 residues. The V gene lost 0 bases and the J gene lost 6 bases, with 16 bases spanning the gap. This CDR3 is CASSYSSLGAYDTQYF. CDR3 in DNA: TGTGCCAGCAGTTACTCGAGTCTAGGGGCTTACGATACGCAGTATTTT.